These 27 T cell receptor beta chains were all obtained from the same sample, sequenced in a study of T cell repertoires in cytomegalovirus infection. These receptors lack a known antigen. TCRdb redid the calling of the reads with MiXCR, one entry per CDR3 protein. The sample carries around 230,000 distinct CDR3 sequences, about 40% recorded once. Here the sequenced sample was CD8+ T cells from cultured PBMCs, taken from culture after CMV antigen stimulation. The receptors come from a human donor in good health (CMV status not recorded). Some clones in this sample may be carry-over from other donors' samples.

This clonotype showed up just a few times. The chain uses TRBV7-6 and TRBJ2-1, with TRBD2 matching 8 bases. Germline-derived CDR1 and CDR2 are SGHVS and FNYEAQ. Trimming cost V 1 base and J 1 base; bases outside gene matches: 9. This CDR3 spans 18 amino acids. The CDR3 is CASSLGSGGAPSYNEQFF. The CDR3 nucleotides are TGTGCCAGCAGCTTAGGCTCCGGGGGGGCCCCTTCCTACAATGAGCAGTTCTTC.

This clonotype was seen only a few times. The chain is built from TRBV7-3 and TRBJ2-1; TRBD2 agrees at 13 bases. The V and J ends lost 5 bases and 7 bases, in that order; junction bases with no gene match: 5. There are 15 residues in the CDR3. Germline V gene lookup returns CDR1 SGHTA and CDR2 FQGTGA. Here the CDR3 DNA reads TGTGCCAGCAGCAAACTAGCGGGGGGGCAAAATGAGCAGTTCTTC. This encodes CASSKLAGGQNEQFF.

The genes are TRBV7-9 and TRBJ2-7, with no clear D. CDR1 is SEHNR, CDR2 FQNEAQ, per germline (reference sequence). The CDR3 is made up of 13 amino acids. Trimming shortened V by 3 bases and J by 7 bases, and 13 bases separated the two germline ends. The CDR3 region has the DNA TGTGCCAGCAGCTTTGCAGACCGAAGGGAGCAGTACTTC. Its translation: CASSFADRREQYF.

The chain uses TRBV19 and TRBJ1-4; D unresolved. Deletions cut 4 bases from V and 4 bases from J, with 7 bases between. The CDR3 is 13 amino acids. Germline V gives CDR1 LNHDA, CDR2 SQIVND (reference sequence). The CDR3: CASSTRLNEKLFF. CDR3 bases: TGTGCCAGTAGTACAAGACTTAATGAAAAACTGTTTTTT.

This clonotype was observed a few times. The rearrangement links TRBV7-3 to TRBJ2-7; D might be TRBD1 (6 bases). Trimming shortened V by 8 bases and J by 0 bases, and 14 bases separated the two germline ends. This CDR3 contains 14 residues. CDR1 and CDR2 from the germline V gene are SGHTA and FQGTGA. CDR3 amino acids: CASSIGGGSYEQYF. The CDR3 DNA reads TGTGCCAGCTCTATAGGGGGTGGCTCCTACGAGCAGTACTTC.

Only a few counts were recorded for this clonotype. The V gene is TRBV28, the J gene TRBJ1-1; 8 bases are shared with TRBD1. CDR3 length: 15 residues. Losses at the gene ends were 4 bases for V and 2 bases for J; bases not matched to a gene: 6. Looked up from germline, CDR1 is MDHEN and CDR2 is SYDVKM. CDR3 DNA: TGTGCCAGCAGTTGGGAAACAGGGGGAAACACTGAAGCTTTCTTT. The encoded protein is CASSWETGGNTEAFF.

The V and J genes are TRBV7-8 and TRBJ1-5, with D perhaps TRBD1 (5 bases). The CDR3 spans 16 residues. Germline CDR1 and CDR2: SGHVS and FQNEAQ. Trimming pared 6 bases from V and 5 bases from J, leaving 20 bases between. The CDR3: CASRTEGTEDYQPQHF. The CDR3 DNA reads TGTGCCAGCAGAACAGAAGGGACCGAAGACTATCAGCCCCAGCATTTT.

Only a few counts were recorded for this clonotype. V gene TRBV7-9 combines with J gene TRBJ2-2; D is possibly TRBD2 (6 bases). The CDR3 sequence is 17 residues long. With 5 bases removed from V and 1 base from J, the gap between germline ends came to 17 bases. Per the germline V gene, CDR1 is SEHNR and CDR2 is FQNEAQ (reference sequence). This CDR3 is CASSPPGTGVNTGELFF. CDR3 in DNA: TGTGCCAGCAGCCCGCCCGGGACGGGAGTGAACACCGGGGAGCTGTTTTTT.

This clonotype has at least ten counts. The chain links TRBV20-1 to TRBJ2-2; 8 nucleotides line up with TRBD2. V was pared by 6 bases and J by 7 bases, with 16 bases of the junction left unmatched. CDR3 length equals 16 residues. CDR1 and CDR2 (germline): DFQATT, SNEGSKA (reference sequence). The CDR3 loop reads CSATATSGGPGGELFF. CDR3 DNA: TGCAGTGCCACAGCCACATCGGGAGGGCCCGGCGGGGAGCTGTTTTTT.

This chain uses TRBV2 with TRBJ2-1, with TRBD2 matching over 7 bases. Per the germline V gene, CDR1 is SNHLY and CDR2 is FYNNEI. The CDR3 consists of 15 residues. Unmatched junction bases numbered 8, after V lost 4 bases and J lost 5 bases. CDR3 nucleotides: TGTGCCAGCAGTGTTGGGCTAGCGGACAACAATGAGCAGTTCTTC. It is translated as CASSVGLADNNEQFF.

The sample holds a few counts of this clonotype. The chain joins TRBV12-3 or TRBV12-4 to TRBJ2-1, with 7 bases that match TRBD2. The CDR3 runs to 15 residues. V was pared by 6 bases and J by 9 bases, with 14 bases of the junction left unmatched. The CDR3 reads CASSPGLSTYGEQFF. The CDR3 DNA reads TGTGCCAGCAGCCCGGGACTATCGACGTACGGTGAGCAGTTCTTC.

The chain combines TRBV10-3 with TRBJ2-7, with no clear D. Germline assignment: CDR1 ENHRY and CDR2 SYGVKD. The CDR3 length is 15 residues. Trimming left V 3 bases short and J 2 bases short, with 14 bases between. The CDR3 region has the DNA TGTGCCATCAGTGACGAAGGGTCCGGCACCTACGAGCAGTACTTC. Residues: CAISDEGSGTYEQYF.

This clonotype was counted between two and nine times. This rearrangement joins TRBV2 to TRBJ2-5; perhaps TRBD1 as D (6 bases). This CDR3 has 16 residues. In germline, CDR1 is SNHLY, CDR2 FYNNEI. The ends were cut back, 5 bases at V and 5 bases at J, with 21 bases in the middle. CDR3 residues: CASSMMGPSRGETQYF. The CDR3 DNA is TGTGCCAGCAGTATGATGGGCCCTTCAAGGGGGGAGACCCAGTACTTC.

This chain joins TRBV5-1 and TRBJ1-2; 7 nucleotides line up with TRBD1. J lost 5 bases, V lost 0 bases, and 7 bases had no gene match. The germline CDR1 and CDR2 sequences are SGHRS and YFSETQ. This CDR3 has 15 residues. CDR3 amino acids: CASSLVRGNPYGYTF. CDR3 in DNA: TGCGCCAGCAGCTTGGTCAGGGGGAACCCTTATGGCTACACCTTC.

Comment on this clonotype: Because it lacks the conserved phenylalanine or tryptophan at the end, this CDR3 is likely a read error. This chain joins TRBV7-6 and TRBJ2-1, with D maybe TRBD2 (6 bases). Germline CDR1 is SGHVS and CDR2 is FNYEAQ. This CDR3 region has 15 residues. Trimming removed 1 base at V and 8 bases at J, with 15 bases between. This CDR3 reads CASSLGLVGDDEQFL. CDR3 in DNA: TGTGCCAGCAGCTTAGGACTAGTAGGGGACGATGAGCAGTTCTTA.

This clonotype was recorded a few times. The chain links TRBV27 to TRBJ2-3; the D call may be TRBD1 or TRBD2 (6 bases each). Trimming stripped 5 bases from V and 12 bases from J, with 24 bases between. The CDR3 consists of 15 residues. In germline, CDR1 is MNHEY, CDR2 SMNVEV (reference sequence). This chain's CDR3 is CASSPAGDFLWGQYF. The CDR3 DNA sequence: TGTGCCAGCAGTCCCGCAGGGGACTTCTTGTGGGGCCAGTATTTT.

The chain joins TRBV5-1 to TRBJ2-3; 8 nucleotides agree with TRBD2. V trimming: 3 bases; J trimming: 4 bases; junction bases outside the gene matches: 13. Germline-derived CDR1 and CDR2 are SGHRS and YFSETQ. The length of the CDR3 is 17 residues. Here the CDR3 reads CASSSPAGDQGADTQYF. The CDR3 coding sequence is TGCGCCAGCAGCTCTCCAGCGGGAGATCAAGGGGCAGATACGCAGTATTTT.

This clonotype was seen repeatedly, ten times or more. This chain links TRBV7-2 with TRBJ2-4, with a weak D call TRBD2 (6 bases). The V gene's germline CDR1 is SGHTA and CDR2 FQGNSA. V lost 3 bases, J lost 3 bases, and 18 bases lay in between. The CDR3 consists of 17 residues. The CDR3: CASSFPGVHSDKNIQYF. The CDR3 region has the DNA TGTGCCAGCAGCTTCCCGGGAGTTCATAGCGACAAAAACATTCAGTACTTC.

The chain combines TRBV5-1 with TRBJ2-6; D call uncertain. Germline V gene lookup returns CDR1 SGHRS and CDR2 YFSETQ. V was clipped by 0 bases and J by 1 base, with 17 bases between them. The CDR3 is 19 residues long. The CDR3, as DNA: TGCGCCAGCAGCTTGGAGCACACCTTGCTAAAATCTGGGGCCAACGTCCTGACTTTC. Its translation: CASSLEHTLLKSGANVLTF.

V gene TRBV6-6 combines with J gene TRBJ1-1; possible D gene TRBD1, 5 bases. The V end was cut by 2 bases, the J end by 4 bases, with 8 bases between. The CDR3 spans 13 residues. Germline V gene sequence: CDR1 MNHNY, CDR2 SVGAGI (reference sequence). As DNA, the CDR3 is TGTGCCAGCAGTTACGGCGGGGGCACTGAAGCTTTCTTT. Encoded protein: CASSYGGGTEAFF.

The genes are TRBV5-4 and TRBJ1-1; weak D call: TRBD1 (6 bases). The germline V gene encodes CDR1 SGHNT and CDR2 YYREEE (reference sequence). This CDR3 contains 14 residues. V was trimmed by 4 bases and J by 2 bases, leaving 12 bases between them. The CDR3: CASSPQGPNTEAFF. For the CDR3, the DNA is TGTGCCAGCAGCCCTCAGGGGCCTAACACTGAAGCTTTCTTT. The full variable domain, with the rest looked up from reference TRBV5-4 and TRBJ1-1, is ETGVTQSPTHLIKTRGQQVTLRCSSQSGHNTVSWYQQALGQGPQFIFQYYREEENGRGNFPPRFSGLQFPNYSSELNVNALELDDSALYLCASSPQGPNTEAFFGQGTRLTVV.

The chain employs TRBV27 and TRBJ1-2, with a weak D call TRBD1 (5 bases). This CDR3 region has 12 residues. Germline V gene lookup returns CDR1 MNHEY and CDR2 SMNVEV (reference sequence). V was shortened by 8 bases and J by 6 bases, with 13 bases between the two germline ends. The CDR3: CASGLWGNGYTF. In DNA form, the CDR3 reads TGTGCCAGCGGTCTTTGGGGGAATGGCTACACCTTC.

The chain combines TRBV20-1 with TRBJ2-7, with D perhaps matching TRBD1 or TRBD2 (6 bases each). From germline, CDR1 is DFQATT and CDR2 SNEGSKA (reference sequence). The CDR3 covers 16 residues. V was trimmed by 4 bases and J by 0 bases, leaving 19 bases between them. This CDR3 is CSAKAAGGHFSYEQYF. The CDR3 DNA follows: TGCAGTGCTAAAGCAGCCGGGGGACACTTCTCCTACGAGCAGTACTTC.

The gene calls are TRBV6-1 and TRBJ1-2, with 11 bases fitting TRBD1. Germline trimming cut 10 bases from V and 1 base from J; bases unmatched to any gene: 8. The germline CDR1 and CDR2 sequences are MNHNS and SASEGT. This CDR3 region has 15 residues. The chain's CDR3 is CATQDRGRVNYGYTF. Here the CDR3 DNA reads TGTGCCACCCAGGACAGGGGGCGCGTTAACTATGGCTACACCTTC.

This clonotype was detected only a few times. The CDR3 DNA sequence: TGTGCCAGCAGCTTCGCAAGGACAACTGAAGCTTTCTTT. Protein sequence: CASSFARTTEAFF. V usage is TRBV14 and J usage is TRBJ1-1, with D tentatively TRBD1 (5 bases). Germline CDR1 reads SGHDN; CDR2 reads FVKESK. The CDR3 covers 13 residues. V lost 5 bases to trimming and J lost 5 bases, with 12 bases between them.

This clonotype was seen a handful of times. This sequence joins TRBV11-2 and TRBJ2-7; 7 bases map to TRBD1. Germline CDR1 reads SGHAT; CDR2 reads FQNNGV. This CDR3 region has 14 residues. Trimming at V came to 5 bases and at J to 3 bases, leaving 7 bases not matched to a gene. CDR3 sequence reads: CASSPDRRYYEQYF. The CDR3 nucleotides are TGTGCCAGCAGCCCGGACAGGCGTTACTACGAGCAGTACTTC.

The V call is TRBV20-1, the J call TRBJ2-1, with 10 bases lining up with TRBD2. V gave up 0 bases and J gave up 0 bases; unmatched junction bases: 5. The CDR3 totals 17 residues. Germline loops: CDR1 DFQATT, CDR2 SNEGSKA (reference sequence). CDR3 sequence: CSARDPASGSSYNEQFF. DNA of the CDR3: TGCAGTGCTAGAGATCCGGCTAGCGGGAGCTCCTACAATGAGCAGTTCTTC.